There are a few counts of the clone carrying this TCR beta chain. Its antigen remains unidentified. An end of the junction does not agree with germline; a read error may underlie this. The CDR3 loop spans 11 amino acids. CDR1 and CDR2 (germline): SGHDT, YYEEEE. The sample comes from a study of CD4+ T cells in melanoma. The table came from immunoSEQ multiplex PCR; TCRdb's copy has only in-frame clones and leaves some out. This table has some 110,000 clones, 92% appearing once. Study outcomes and limitations: CD8+ T cell, macrophage and B cell function reportedly correlated with neoantigen-specific CD4+ T cells. In melanoma, neoantigen-specific CD4+ T cells reportedly differed in differentiation state.

This receptor was obtained from a human donor with melanoma. The specimen sequenced was peripheral blood. The chain is built from TRBV5-6 and TRBJ2-4; no firm D call. The CDR3 sequence: CASSEGRLQSF. The CDR3 bases are TGTGCCAGCAGCGAAGGTCGACTTCAGAGTTTC. The full variable domain, in which reference TRBV5-6 and TRBJ2-4 provide the parts outside the CDR3, is DAGVTQSPTHLIKTRGQQVTLRCSPKSGHDTVSWYQQALGQGPQFIFQYYEEEERQRGNFPDRFSGHQFPNYSSELNVNALLLGDSALYLCASSEGRLQSFGAGTRLSVL.